Shown below are 2 T cell receptor beta chains from a single sample sequenced in a study of T cell responses to AZD1222 COVID-19 vaccine. Clones were sequenced by immunoSEQ multiplex PCR, and TCRdb holds only the in-frame ones, with some missing. This sample has roughly 84,000 clones, with about 83% found just once. The sample here was peripheral blood, taken 28 days after the second AZD1222 dose. These receptors originate from an adult who received the AZD1222 COVID-19 vaccine.

V and J are TRBV28 and TRBJ1-5; D uncertain. V was shortened by 6 bases and J by 6 bases, with 15 bases between the two germline ends. This CDR3 has 14 amino acids. CDR1 MDHEN and CDR2 SYDVKM come from the germline V gene. This chain's CDR3 is CASSPLAGVQPQHF. The CDR3 nucleotides are TGTGCCAGCAGCCCCTTAGCAGGAGTTCAGCCCCAGCATTTT.

The chain employs TRBV5-6 and TRBJ1-6; no clear D. Trimming took off 4 bases at V and 7 bases at J, with 15 bases between the two ends. Looked up from germline, CDR1 is SGHDT and CDR2 is YYEEEE. The CDR3 has 15 amino acids. The CDR3 region is CASSTPGYSNSPLHF. The CDR3 bases are TGTGCCAGCAGCACACCGGGATATTCAAATTCACCCCTCCACTTT.